These 6 T cell receptor beta chains originate from one sample sequenced in a study of blood T cells in healthy people across ages (dated by TCRdb to the mid-2010s). Preparation of the library involved 5' RACE. These reads were obtained on an Illumina HiSeq 2500. A second PCR of roughly 7 to 11 cycles was performed with a sample-barcoded 5' primer and a J-beta primer mix. TCRdb reanalyzed the raw reads on its own, using fastp at Q25 for trimming and MiXCR for clone calling, and kept in-frame beta chains. Rows are combined by CDR3 protein, so each entry shows the most common genes and DNA. This sample lists about 1.8 million distinct CDR3 sequences; 40% to 55% were detected once. The top ten hold more than 2% of the sample. Sequenced material: blood. These receptors came from a woman aged 40 to 50 in good health.

The chain couples TRBV29-1 to TRBJ2-5; a possible D gene is TRBD1 (6 bases). The end of the DNA fits TRBJ2-7 better, so the J call may be wrong. CDR1 is SQVTM and CDR2 is ANQGSEA in the germline V gene. CDR3 length: 13 residues. CDR3 amino acids: CSVTGTTYNEQYF. CDR3 DNA sequence: TGCAGCGTTACCGGGACAACTTACAACGAGCAGTACTTC.

The V call is TRBV24-1, the J call TRBJ2-1; D is possibly TRBD2 (7 bases). V was cut by 0 bases and J by 3 bases, with 11 bases left in between. The CDR3 spans 16 residues. Germline values: CDR1 KGHDR, CDR2 SFDVKD. CDR3 nucleotide sequence: TGTGCCACCAGTGATTTGCGGGGGGCTAACTACAATGAGCAGTTCTTC. Translation: CATSDLRGANYNEQFF.

The chain uses TRBV20-1 and TRBJ2-1; D is possibly TRBD2 (5 bases). TRBJ2-7 matches the DNA end more closely, so the J call is doubtful. The germline V gene has CDR1 DFQATT and CDR2 SNEGSKA (reference sequence). CDR3 length: 16 residues. Here the CDR3 reads CSARIAWGSSYNEQYF. Written as DNA, the CDR3 is TGCAGTGCTCGAATAGCGTGGGGTAGCTCCTACAATGAGCAGTACTTC.

The chain is built from TRBV7-2 and TRBJ1-5, with unresolved D. Germline V gives CDR1 SGHTA, CDR2 FQGNSA. This CDR3 spans 16 amino acids. Trimming removed 2 bases at V and 5 bases at J, with 16 bases between. Here the CDR3 reads CASSLTGRISHQPQHF. In DNA, the CDR3 is TGTGCCAGCAGCTTAACTGGCAGGATTTCCCATCAGCCCCAGCATTTT.

This sequence joins TRBV20-1 and TRBJ2-7; a weak D match, TRBD2 (6 bases). V was clipped by 5 bases and J by 1 base, with 18 bases between them. Germline loops: CDR1 DFQATT, CDR2 SNEGSKA (reference sequence). The CDR3 totals 15 residues. Here the CDR3 reads CSAHFGDSVSYEQYF. The CDR3 nucleotides are TGCAGTGCTCATTTCGGGGACTCCGTTTCCTACGAGCAGTACTTC.

In the case of this clonotype: One end of the junction fails to match germline, which may point to a read error. CDR3 protein: CGARGGNEQYF. CDR3 nucleotides: TGCGGTGCTAGAGGGGGTAATGAGCAGTACTTC. V gene TRBV20-1 combines with J gene TRBJ2-5; weak D call: TRBD1 (6 bases). Per germline, CDR1 DFQATT and CDR2 SNEGSKA (reference sequence). This CDR3 has 11 amino acids.